The subject of this entry is one T cell receptor beta chain. Its specificity is unknown. This entry belongs to a study of blood T cells in healthy people across ages. Study conclusions and caveats: Roughly linearly, TCR beta diversity per million T cells fell as age increased.

With a J-beta primer mix and a sample-barcoded 5' primer, a second PCR ran roughly 6 to 12 cycles. One entry per CDR3 protein results from TCRdb running MiXCR on the 5' RACE reads. The sample gives 850,000 to 950,000 distinct CDR3 sequences, roughly 26% of which show up once; around a sixth is in the top ten. Isolating PBMCs gave at least 6.5 million of these cells per sample. There are 15 residues in the CDR3. V lost 2 bases and J lost 1, with 11 bases in between. Germline lookup yields CDR1 SGHAT and CDR2 FQNNGV. Source material: blood. The chain is built from TRBV11-2 and TRBJ1-2; D remains ambiguous. This clonotype was sampled from a woman older than 75 in good health. CDR3 loop: CASSLFRGLNYGYTF. The CDR3 DNA reads TGTGCCAGCAGCTTATTCCGGGGTCTTAACTATGGCTACACCTTC.